This T cell receptor beta chain comes out of a study of control samples from healthy donors and cancer patients. The CDR3 is 15 residues long. The germline V gene has CDR1 MGHRA and CDR2 YSYEKL. The trim removed 2 bases at V and 5 bases at J, leaving 6 bases unmatched. Libraries were prepared by immunoSEQ multiplex PCR; TCRdb keeps only in-frame clonotypes and omits some of them. The sample has tens of thousands of clones, approximately 93% seen once. The rearrangement joins TRBV4-1 to TRBJ1-1; 9 bases fit TRBD1. This clonotype was obtained from a woman aged 35 to 49 with lung cancer. Material for sequencing was PBMCs. The CDR3 DNA reads TGCGCCAGCAGCCAAAACAGGGGGCGGTGGACTGAAGCTTTCTTT. Translation gives CASSQNRGRWTEAFF.